Each of the 14 T cell receptor beta chains below was sequenced from the same sample in a study of tumor-infiltrating lymphocytes in oesophageal squamous cell carcinoma. TCRdb independently ran MiXCR on the PCR reads; one entry per CDR3 protein. Of more than 10,000 distinct CDR3 sequences listed, over 50% are singletons. The sample comprised esophageal tumor tissue. The receptors come from a female donor with esophageal squamous cell carcinoma.

The sample holds one count of this clonotype. V usage is TRBV7-3 and J usage is TRBJ1-1; D may be TRBD1 (6 bases). Germline loops: CDR1 SGHTA, CDR2 FQGTGA. This CDR3 has 14 residues. V lost 3 bases to trimming and J lost 3 bases, with 11 bases between them. The CDR3 bases are TGTGCCAGCAGCTTTGGGGGGCGGTACACTGAAGCTTTCTTT. It specifies CASSFGGRYTEAFF. The full variable domain, in which reference TRBV7-3 and TRBJ1-1 provide the parts outside the CDR3, is GAGVSQTPSNKVTEKGKYVELRCDPISGHTALYWYRQSLGQGPEFLIYFQGTGAADDSGLPNDRFFAVRPEGSVSTLKIQRTERGDSAVYLCASSFGGRYTEAFFGQGTRLTVV.

This clonotype has a handful of counts. V gene TRBV29-1 combines with J gene TRBJ1-1; possibly TRBD1 for D (5 bases). V lost 4 bases to trimming and J lost 3 bases, with 9 bases between them. Germline-derived CDR1 and CDR2 are SQVTM and ANQGSEA. The CDR3 sequence is 12 residues long. The CDR3 reads CSVGGEHTEAFF. As DNA, the CDR3 is TGCAGCGTTGGGGGGGAACACACTGAAGCTTTCTTT.

This chain links TRBV7-2 with TRBJ2-1; D call uncertain. This CDR3 is built from 18 residues. Germline loops: CDR1 SGHTA, CDR2 FQGNSA. V was shortened by 2 bases and J by 1 base, with 18 bases between the two germline ends. The CDR3 bases are TGTGCCAGCAGCTTAACCACCCCAGAGGATGGGTCCTACAATGAGCAGTTCTTC. It encodes CASSLTTPEDGSYNEQFF.

V usage is TRBV11-3 and J usage is TRBJ1-5; D uncertain. This CDR3 spans 14 amino acids. CDR1 and CDR2 from the germline V gene are SGHNT and YENEEA. Trimming stripped 6 bases from V and 5 bases from J, with 14 bases between. The CDR3 here is CASSSLAVDQPQHF. The CDR3 bases are TGTGCCAGCAGTAGCTTAGCAGTGGATCAGCCCCAGCATTTT.

This clonotype was recorded at least ten times. A read error is likely, as this CDR3 ends without the conserved phenylalanine or tryptophan. The limits of the CDR3 on the DNA are not certain, so only TCRdb's listed CDR3 is given. CDR3: CASSLLPGGYTFGS. The chain couples TRBV7-2 to TRBJ2-7; the D segment call TRBD1 is taken from the table without a DNA check. Germline V gene lookup returns CDR1 SGHTA and CDR2 FQGNSA. The CDR3 spans 14 residues, counting both ends.

This chain links TRBV24-1 with TRBJ2-3; D gene unclear. Germline loops: CDR1 KGHDR, CDR2 SFDVKD. The CDR3 loop spans 13 amino acids. Trimming cost V 7 bases and J 2 bases, with 9 bases left between them. CDR3 in amino acids: CATRDTTTDTQYF. Written as DNA, the CDR3 is TGTGCCACCAGAGACACCACCACAGATACGCAGTATTTT.

This clonotype was recorded only once. The rearrangement joins TRBV10-3 to TRBJ2-4; D gene ambiguous. The DNA end is more similar to TRBJ2-5, so the J call may be wrong. Germline values: CDR1 ENHRY, CDR2 SYGVKD. The length of the CDR3 is 12 residues. The DNA of the CDR3 is TGTGCCATCAGTGAGCCCCGGGCGACCCAGTACTTC. Its protein product is CAISEPRATQYF.

J is TRBJ2-5 and V is TRBV6-8, with 7 bases that match TRBD1. The tail of the sequence fits TRBJ2-7 better, so the J call may be wrong. Germline assignment: CDR1 MNHGY and CDR2 SAAAGT. This CDR3 has 14 residues. CDR3 DNA sequence: TGTGCCAGCAGGTACAGACAGGGCTCCTACGAGCAGTACTTC. This encodes CASRYRQGSYEQYF.

The J gene is TRBJ2-3, the V gene TRBV7-2; 7 bases line up with TRBD1. Germline V gives CDR1 SGHTA, CDR2 FQGNSA. The CDR3 totals 15 residues. With 1 base clipped from V and 2 bases from J, the junction kept 3 bases outside the gene matches. The CDR3 coding sequence is TGTGCCAGCAGCTTAGAGGGACAGTACACAGATACGCAGTATTTT. It translates to CASSLEGQYTDTQYF.

This clonotype counts as medium-sized. V usage is TRBV7-6 and J usage is TRBJ2-3, with TRBD2 as a possible D gene (6 bases). The CDR3 totals 19 residues. The germline CDR1 and CDR2 sequences are SGHVS and FNYEAQ. Trimming cost V 5 bases and J 0 bases, with 24 bases left between them. CDR3 sequence: CASSLRGGGAGTSTDTQYF. In DNA, the CDR3 is TGTGCCAGCAGCCTGCGGGGAGGTGGCGCGGGGACTAGCACAGATACGCAGTATTTT.

The rearrangement links TRBV6-5 to TRBJ2-3, with no clear D. The DNA matches TRBJ2-7 better at its end, which makes the J call doubtful. Germline values: CDR1 MNHEY, CDR2 SVGAGI. This CDR3 has 13 residues. The chain's CDR3 is CASSPNTAYEQYF. The CDR3 DNA reads as TGTGCCAGCAGTCCCAACACAGCCTACGAGCAGTACTTC.

CDR3 sequence (DNA): TGTGCCAGCAGCTTAGGGTCTAGCGGGAGGTGGGAGCAGTACTTC. Encoded protein: CASSLGSSGRWEQYF. The chain couples TRBV7-2 to TRBJ2-4; 11 bases line up with TRBD2. V lost 1 base to trimming and J lost 13 bases; unmatched junction nucleotides: 9. The CDR3 totals 15 residues. The germline V gene has CDR1 SGHTA and CDR2 FQGNSA.

Concerning this clonotype itself: One junction end does not reproduce the germline sequence, and a read error may be involved. The chain employs TRBV5-3 and TRBJ2-5; 7 bases fit TRBD1. The J call is doubtful: the DNA matches TRBJ2-1 better. TRBV5-3 is classed as an ORF, of uncertain function. The CDR3 sequence is 15 residues long. The DNA of the CDR3 is TGCGCCAGCAGCTTGGCCGGACAGGTTTACAATGAGCAGTTCTTC. Its protein product is CASSLAGQVYNEQFF.

This clonotype was counted many times. The chain is built from TRBV6-1 and TRBJ2-2, with 8 positions matching TRBD1. In germline, CDR1 is MNHNS, CDR2 SASEGT. This CDR3 spans 17 amino acids. J lost 0 bases, V lost 7 bases, and 10 bases had no gene match. CDR3 bases: TGTGCCAGCACCTATACCTCAGGGGGCGCGAACACCGGGGAGCTGTTTTTT. Encoded protein: CASTYTSGGANTGELFF.